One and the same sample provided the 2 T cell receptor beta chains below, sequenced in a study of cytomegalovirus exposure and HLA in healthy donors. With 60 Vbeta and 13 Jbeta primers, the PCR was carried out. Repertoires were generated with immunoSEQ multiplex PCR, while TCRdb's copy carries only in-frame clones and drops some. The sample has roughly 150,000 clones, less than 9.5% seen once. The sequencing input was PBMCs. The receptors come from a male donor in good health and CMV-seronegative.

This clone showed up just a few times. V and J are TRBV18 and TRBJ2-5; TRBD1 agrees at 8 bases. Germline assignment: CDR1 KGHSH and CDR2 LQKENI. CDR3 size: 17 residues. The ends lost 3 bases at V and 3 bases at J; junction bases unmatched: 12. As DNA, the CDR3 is TGTGCCAGCTCACCTCGCAAGGAGACAGGGGTCGAAGAGACCCAGTACTTC. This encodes CASSPRKETGVEETQYF.

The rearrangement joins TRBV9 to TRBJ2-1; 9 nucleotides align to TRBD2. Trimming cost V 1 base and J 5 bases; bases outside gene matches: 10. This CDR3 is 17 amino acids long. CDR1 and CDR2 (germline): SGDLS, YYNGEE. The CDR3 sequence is CASSVRIVAGEDNEQFF. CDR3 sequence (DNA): TGTGCCAGCAGCGTAAGGATAGTAGCGGGAGAGGACAATGAGCAGTTCTTC.